Listed below are T cell receptor beta chains from one sample, sequenced in a study of T cell responses to AZD1222 COVID-19 vaccine. Assay: immunoSEQ multiplex PCR; the TCRdb copy retains only in-frame clones and omits some. The sample consists of 140,000 to 150,000 clones, about 89% of them appearing once. Sequences were derived from peripheral blood, sampled 28 days after the second dose of the MenACWY control vaccine. The receptors were gathered from an adult who received the MenACWY meningococcal vaccine as a control. The CDR3 runs from the conserved cysteine through the conserved F or W. The order of the fields is V gene, clone size, D gene, J gene, CDR3 DNA, CDR3 protein. A D gene is named only where the DNA matches it firmly. Where a row states a size, it is once, few, many or the class of an expanded clone; other rows omit it.

>TRBV29-1|NA|NA|TRBJ2-7
TGCAGCGTTGGGACAGTTTCCTACGAGCAGTACTTC
CSVGTVSYEQYF
>TRBV4-2|NA|NA|TRBJ1-6
TGTGCCAGCAGCCAAGAAGACTCCCCGGGGCAGGTGCTCCACTTT
CASSQEDSPGQVLHF
>TRBV10-3|NA|TRBD2|TRBJ2-7
TGTGCCATCAGTGACCTAACAGGGACTAGCTCCTACGAGCAGTACTTC
CAISDLTGTSSYEQYF
>TRBV19|NA|TRBD1|TRBJ2-7
TGTGCCAGTCAACCGGGACAGGGAACCTACGAGCAGTACTTC
CASQPGQGTYEQYF
>TRBV19|NA|NA|TRBJ2-2
TGTGCCAGTAGGACAGGTCGTCCCAACACCGGGGAGCTGTTTTTT
CASRTGRPNTGELFF
>TRBV2|NA|NA|TRBJ2-7
TGTGCCAGCAGGCCAGGGGATCCTCCCTACGAGCAGTACTTC
CASRPGDPPYEQYF
>TRBV27|NA|TRBD2|TRBJ2-4
TGTGCCAGCAGTTTATCTAGCGGGCCCGCGAAGGCCAAAAACATTCAGTACTTC
CASSLSSGPAKAKNIQYF
>TRBV6-5|NA|TRBD2|TRBJ2-7
TGTGCCAGCAGCTCTCTAGCGGGAGCTACCCACGAGCAGTACTTC
CASSSLAGATHEQYF
>TRBV11-2|NA|NA|TRBJ2-7
TGTGCCAGCAGCTTAGTCTTGAGTAGTACCTCCTACGAGCAGTACTTC
CASSLVLSSTSYEQYF
>TRBV19|NA|TRBD2|TRBJ2-6
TGTGCCAGCGGACTAGCGGGGGACTCTGGGGCCAACGTCCTGACTTTC
CASGLAGDSGANVLTF
>TRBV7-8|NA|TRBD1|TRBJ2-7
TGTGCCAGCAGCTTAATAGGGAGACAGGGCCACGAGCAGTACTTC
CASSLIGRQGHEQYF
>TRBV25-1|NA|NA|TRBJ1-2
TGTGCCAGCAGTTCGGGTCCCCCGCGGGCTAACTATGGCTACACCTTC
CASSSGPPRANYGYTF
>TRBV28|NA|NA|TRBJ1-6
TGTGCCAGCAGTTCTCCGGAGGGGACGCCCCGCGGGAATTCACCCCTCCACTTT
CASSSPEGTPRGNSPLHF
>TRBV9|NA|TRBD1|TRBJ1-2
TGTGCCAGCAGCCAAGGGACAGGGGTGAATGGCTACACCTTC
CASSQGTGVNGYTF
>TRBV5-6|NA|NA|TRBJ1-3
TGTGCCAGCAGCTCCCTCGGGGCGGGCCGACAATGGACTGGAAACACCATATATTTT
CASSSLGAGRQWTGNTIYF
>TRBV7-2|NA|TRBD2|TRBJ2-1
TGTGCCAGCAGCTTTACCGGGACTAGCGACTACAATGAGCAGTTCTTC
CASSFTGTSDYNEQFF
>TRBV5-4|NA|NA|TRBJ1-1
TGTGCCAGCAGCTTGGATCCGGTCGGGACTGAAGCTTTCTTT
CASSLDPVGTEAFF
>TRBV6-2/TRBV6-3|NA|TRBD1|TRBJ1-2
TGTGCCAGCAGCCCTCCTCCAGGGGGCCTCTATGGCTACACCTTC
CASSPPPGGLYGYTF
>TRBV6-1|NA|NA|TRBJ1-2
TGTGCCAGCAGTGAAGAACCTTATGGCTACACCTTC
CASSEEPYGYTF
>TRBV12-3/TRBV12-4|NA|NA|TRBJ2-1
TGTGCCAGCAGTTTAGACAATGAGCAGTTCTTC
CASSLDNEQFF
>TRBV5-1|NA|NA|TRBJ2-3
TGCGCCAGCAGCTTGGACAGGGCGGCAGATACGCAGTATTTT
CASSLDRAADTQYF
>TRBV5-1|NA|TRBD2|TRBJ2-3
TGCGCCAGCAGCTCCGGGACTAGCCTGACAGATACGCAGTATTTT
CASSSGTSLTDTQYF
>TRBV12-3/TRBV12-4|NA|NA|TRBJ1-6
TGTGCCAGCAGTTCCGCACACAATTCACCCCTCCACTTT
CASSSAHNSPLHF
>TRBV9|NA|NA|TRBJ1-5
TGTGCCAGCAGCGTAGCCTGCAGACACAACCGGACGAATAGCAATCAGCCCCAGCATTTT
CASSVACRHNRTNSNQPQHF
>TRBV28|NA|TRBD2|TRBJ2-5
TGTGCCAGCAGTTTAGCGGGAGTCGCGACCCAGTACTTC
CASSLAGVATQYF
>TRBV13|NA|TRBD2|TRBJ2-1
TGTGCCAGCAGCCCCGGGACTAGCGGGGACAATGAGCAGTTCTTC
CASSPGTSGDNEQFF
>TRBV12-5|NA|TRBD2|TRBJ2-7
TGTGCTAGTGGTTTGTTTTTCGCCCGGACTAGTAGTTACGAGCAGTACTTC
CASGLFFARTSSYEQYF
>TRBV10-1|once|TRBD2|TRBJ2-3
TGCGCCAGCAGTGAGTCGACTAGCGGAGGGATCACAGATACGCAGTATTTT
CASSESTSGGITDTQYF
>TRBV6-5|NA|NA|TRBJ2-1
TGTGCCAGCAGCTTCCAGGGGGGTAGGAATGAGCAGTTCTTC
CASSFQGGRNEQFF
>TRBV28|NA|NA|TRBJ2-2
TGTGCCAGCAGGGACCAGAACACCGGGGAGCTGTTTTTT
CASRDQNTGELFF
>TRBV28|NA|NA|TRBJ2-7
TGTGCCAGCAGTTTTTGGCGGCCGACAGAAAACGAGCAGTACTTC
CASSFWRPTENEQYF
>TRBV12-5|NA|NA|TRBJ2-1
TGTGCTAGTGGTTTTAGTTACGGATCCCGCAATGAGCAGTTCTTC
CASGFSYGSRNEQFF
>TRBV4-3|NA|NA|TRBJ1-4
TGCGCCAGCAGCCAAGTGGGGGCAGGGGCTAATGAAAAACTGTTTTTT
CASSQVGAGANEKLFF
>TRBV19|NA|NA|TRBJ2-1
TGTGCCAGTAGCGGTCTGGGTGAGCAGTTCTTC
CASSGLGEQFF
>TRBV19|NA|TRBD1|TRBJ1-1
TGTGCCAGTATAGGGCTGGACAGGGTCACTGAAGCTTTCTTT
CASIGLDRVTEAFF
>TRBV5-6|NA|TRBD1|TRBJ1-3
TGTGCCAGCACCCCAGGGGGTTTTGGAAACACCATATATTTT
CASTPGGFGNTIYF
>TRBV5-1|few|NA|TRBJ2-3
TGCGCCAGCAGCTTGCGACTTTTCACAGATACGCAGTATTTT
CASSLRLFTDTQYF
>TRBV5-1|NA|TRBD1|TRBJ1-2
TGCGCCAGCGCCCAGGGGGCGCCTAACTATGGCTACACCTTC
CASAQGAPNYGYTF
>TRBV2|NA|NA|TRBJ2-7
TGTGCCAGCAGTGATCGCTCACTTAGCTCCTACGAGCAGTACTTC
CASSDRSLSSYEQYF
>TRBV19|NA|NA|TRBJ2-3
TGTGCCAGTAGGGGGGGCACAGATACGCAGTATTTT
CASRGGTDTQYF
>TRBV28|NA|NA|TRBJ2-7
TGTGCCAGCAGTTTAGAAGGCGGATCCTACGAGCAGTACTTC
CASSLEGGSYEQYF
>TRBV3-1/TRBV3-2|NA|NA|TRBJ2-1
TGTGCCAGCAGCCAAGAAGGGGGAGTAACCTACAATGAGCAGTTCTTC
CASSQEGGVTYNEQFF
>TRBV5-8|few|NA|TRBJ1-5
TGTGCCAGCAGCTTGGGGCAAAGGGGGAGTCAGCCCCAGCATTTT
CASSLGQRGSQPQHF
>TRBV19|NA|NA|TRBJ2-4
TGTGCCAGTAGTCCCGGAGGACGACAGTACTTC
CASSPGGRQYF
>TRBV3-1/TRBV3-2|NA|TRBD2|TRBJ2-4
TGTGCCAGCAGTCCAGCGGGAGAGAACATTCAGTACTTC
CASSPAGENIQYF
>TRBV11-2|NA|TRBD1|TRBJ1-2
TGTGCCAGCAGCAAAATACAGACAGGGGGTGGCTACACCTTC
CASSKIQTGGGYTF
>TRBV19|NA|TRBD1|TRBJ2-1
TGTGCCAGTAGTAGACCGGGACAGGGCTACAATGAGCAGTTCTTC
CASSRPGQGYNEQFF
>TRBV29-1|NA|TRBD1|TRBJ2-2
TGCAGCGTCGCAAAACCGGGACAGGGCAACACCGGGGAGCTGTTTTTT
CSVAKPGQGNTGELFF
>TRBV27|NA|NA|TRBJ2-7
TGTGCCAGCTGGACTGCAGTCTCCTACGAGCAGTACTTC
CASWTAVSYEQYF
>TRBV6-2/TRBV6-3|NA|NA|TRBJ1-6
TGTGCCAGCAGTTCCCACGAGGGTGGGGCGAATAATTCACCCCTCCACTTT
CASSSHEGGANNSPLHF